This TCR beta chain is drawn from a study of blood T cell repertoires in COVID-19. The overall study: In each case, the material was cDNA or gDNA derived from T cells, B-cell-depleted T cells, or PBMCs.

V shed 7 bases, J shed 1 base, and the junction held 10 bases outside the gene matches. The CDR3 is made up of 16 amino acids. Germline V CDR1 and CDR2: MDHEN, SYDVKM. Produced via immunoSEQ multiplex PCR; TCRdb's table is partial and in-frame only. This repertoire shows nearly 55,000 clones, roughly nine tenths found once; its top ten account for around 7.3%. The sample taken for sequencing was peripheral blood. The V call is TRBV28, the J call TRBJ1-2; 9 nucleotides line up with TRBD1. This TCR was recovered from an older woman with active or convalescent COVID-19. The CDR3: CASTPSQGAGNYGYTF. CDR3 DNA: TGTGCCAGCACCCCTTCACAGGGGGCTGGTAACTATGGCTACACCTTC.